The 2 T cell receptor beta chains listed next were all sequenced from one sample in a study of T-cell memory formation after mild COVID-19. TCRdb itself ran the 5' RACE reads through MiXCR, one entry per CDR3 protein. The sample comprises some 250,000 distinct CDR3 sequences, under 20% of which are singletons, and roughly 24% rests with the top ten. Sequenced sample: PBMCs or a T cell subset sorted from them (not recorded which). The receptor set was obtained from a man aged 18 to 35 who had mild COVID-19 (a few samples of this study predate the infection). Cell type and time point are not known.

This clonotype was counted between two and nine times. This chain's CDR3 is CASSYSGTTYNEQFF. The CDR3 nucleotides are TGTGCCAGCAGTTACTCGGGGACAACGTACAATGAGCAGTTCTTC. The chain is built from TRBV6-5 and TRBJ2-1, with D perhaps matching TRBD1 (6 bases). The CDR3 covers 15 residues. V lost 0 bases, J lost 4 bases, and 10 bases lay in between. Per germline, CDR1 MNHEY and CDR2 SVGAGI.

This clonotype was counted only a few times. The DNA for the CDR3 is TGTGCCTGGATCGGACAGGAGATCTATGGCTACACCTTC. Translated, it gives CAWIGQEIYGYTF. The chain couples TRBV30 to TRBJ1-2; 7 positions match TRBD1. Germline CDR1 GTSNPN, CDR2 SVGIG (reference sequence). The CDR3 sequence is 13 residues long. J gave up 4 bases and V 4 bases, and 6 bases lay outside the gene matches.